This T cell receptor beta chain emerged from a study of blood T cell repertoires in COVID-19 (dated by TCRdb to about 2020). For the wider study: The collaborator samples originated in the United States, Italy and Spain and spanned the acute and convalescent phases of COVID-19. The prospective study material was composed of cDNA or gDNA derived from T cells, B-cell-depleted T cells, or PBMCs. The dataset comprised deeply sampled blood TCRbeta repertoires from subjects exposed to, actively infected with, or recovered from COVID-19. The repertoires were made available in a free public database intended to serve as a resource for research on the immune response to SARS-CoV-2. Samples were obtained from the ongoing ImmuneRACE study (first 160 participants) and from approximately 1,200 subjects provided by 6 global collaborators. Sample metadata almost always included a de-identified subject ID, COVID-19 status, age in years and sex. Where HLA class I and class II types were available, the types were taken from metadata supplied by the sample provider, not from assay-based typing.

One collaborating source in Seattle enrolled patients during active infection and followed them longitudinally through the course of disease. Each collaborating institution followed its own protocols to collect whole blood in K2EDTA tubes. Collaborator samples were shipped for TCRbeta analysis as frozen whole blood, isolated PBMCs, or DNA extracted from either sample type. The full study reports these points: Clinical and demographic metadata were provided uncurated, with the amount varying by source and participant.

V loses 0 bases of germline sequence and J loses 4 bases, and the interval between the two ends is 12 bases. The CDR3 covers 15 residues, taking in both the cysteine and the phenylalanine. This entry keeps only the CDR3 DNA: 45 bases, framed from base 1. The germline V gene (reference sequence) supplies CDR1 LNHNV and CDR2 YYDKDF. Comment on this clone: The clone's antigen remains unknown. Within one base of it there is no much larger clone, and no base qualities were kept.

The immunoSEQ Assay, a bias-controlled multiplex PCR, was used to amplify TCRbeta CDR3 regions from genomic DNA. The paper's data handling went like this. The number of nucleated cells in each sample was estimated by amplification of reference gene primers within the assay. Sequence reads were collapsed and filtered to measure the absolute abundance of every unique TCRbeta CDR3 rearrangement. Productive Simpson clonality was computed per sample as the square root of Simpson's diversity index over productive rearrangements. This immuneACCESS table, as held by TCRdb, lists in-frame sequences with V and J called but not all clones. Of the missing ones, under half trace to an unresolved V gene in checked studies; the others have no known cause. That table supplies the V and J calls and clone size; D and trimming were determined from the DNA. Here the sample has about 370,000 clones; 80% to 90% occur a single time. The biggest ten clones account for around 3% of the sample.

The specimen sequenced was peripheral blood. This TCR came from a woman aged 25 to 39 with COVID-19, enrolled during active disease. Recombination joined TRBV15 with TRBJ1-1; the D gene is unclear. The sequenced DNA is TGTGCCACCAGCAGAGATGGGAGGCGGGGCACTGAAGCTTTCTTT. This codes for CATSRDGRRGTEAFF.